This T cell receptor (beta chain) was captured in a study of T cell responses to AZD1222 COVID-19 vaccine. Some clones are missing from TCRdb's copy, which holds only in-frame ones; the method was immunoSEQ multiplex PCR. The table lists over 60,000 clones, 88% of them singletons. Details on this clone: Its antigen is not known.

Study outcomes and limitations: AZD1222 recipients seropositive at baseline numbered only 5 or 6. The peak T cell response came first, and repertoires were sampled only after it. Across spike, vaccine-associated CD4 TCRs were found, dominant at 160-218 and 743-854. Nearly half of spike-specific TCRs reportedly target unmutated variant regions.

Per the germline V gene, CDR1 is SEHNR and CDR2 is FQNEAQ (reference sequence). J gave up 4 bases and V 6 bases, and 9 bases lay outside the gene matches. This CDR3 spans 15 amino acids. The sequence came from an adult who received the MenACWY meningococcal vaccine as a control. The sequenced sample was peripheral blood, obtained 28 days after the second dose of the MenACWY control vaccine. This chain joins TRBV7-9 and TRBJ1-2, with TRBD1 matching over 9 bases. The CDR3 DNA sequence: TGTGCCAGCAGTCCAGGGGGGACAGGGCTCTATGGCTACACCTTC. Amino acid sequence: CASSPGGTGLYGYTF.